This T cell receptor (beta chain) is drawn from a study of T cell changes during pregnancy in multiple sclerosis. Here immunoSEQ multiplex PCR was the method, and the copy in TCRdb shows in-frame clones only, minus some. This sample has approximately 100,000 clones, with approximately 90% found just once. J lost 0 bases, V lost 6 bases, and 7 bases had no gene match. Germline CDR1 and CDR2: MNHNY and SVGAGI (reference sequence). The CDR3 is made up of 16 amino acids. The V call is TRBV6-6, the J call TRBJ2-1; 8 nucleotides agree with TRBD2. The source of this sequence is a female donor with multiple sclerosis, enrolled in a pregnancy study. The sequenced sample was peripheral blood, obtained in the second trimester of pregnancy. Written as DNA, the CDR3 is TGTGCCAGCAGCGGGGGGAGCGGGAGCTCCTACAATGAGCAGTTCTTC. This codes for CASSGGSGSSYNEQFF.